Each of the 2 T cell receptor beta chains below was sequenced from the same sample in a study of shared clonotypes between healthy human individuals. Repertoires were generated with immunoSEQ multiplex PCR, while TCRdb's copy carries only in-frame clones and drops some. The top ten clones hold approximately 0.39% of a sample with approximately 2,300,000 clones, roughly 90% of them seen once. The sequencing input was naive CD4+ T cells from PBMCs. Indicated subset: CD45RA+ positively selected. These receptors were collected from a man aged 18-30 years in good health. Some clones in this sample may be carry-over from other donors' samples.

The chain recombines TRBV30 with TRBJ2-3; a weak D match, TRBD1 (5 bases). The V gene lost 2 bases and the J gene lost 5 bases, with 11 bases spanning the gap. This CDR3 spans 13 amino acids. CDR1 and CDR2 from the germline V gene are GTSNPN and SVGIG (reference sequence). In DNA, the CDR3 is TGTGCCTGGAGTTCAGGGTTGAAAGATACGCAGTATTTT. Translating it yields CAWSSGLKDTQYF. The entire variable domain, with the rest obtained from reference TRBV30 and TRBJ2-3, is as follows: SQTIHQWPATLVQPVGSPLSLECTVEGTSNPNLYWYRQAAGRGLQLLFYSVGIGQISSEVPQNLSASRPQDRQFILSSKKLLLSDSGFYLCAWSSGLKDTQYFGPGTRLTVL.

The chain is built from TRBV6-5 and TRBJ1-1, with no clear D. V was shortened by 6 bases and J by 8 bases, with 16 bases between the two germline ends. CDR1 and CDR2 (germline): MNHEY, SVGAGI. This CDR3 has 13 amino acids. This CDR3 reads CASSPGSPVEAFF. The CDR3 DNA sequence: TGTGCCAGCAGCCCCGGCTCGCCGGTAGAAGCTTTCTTT.